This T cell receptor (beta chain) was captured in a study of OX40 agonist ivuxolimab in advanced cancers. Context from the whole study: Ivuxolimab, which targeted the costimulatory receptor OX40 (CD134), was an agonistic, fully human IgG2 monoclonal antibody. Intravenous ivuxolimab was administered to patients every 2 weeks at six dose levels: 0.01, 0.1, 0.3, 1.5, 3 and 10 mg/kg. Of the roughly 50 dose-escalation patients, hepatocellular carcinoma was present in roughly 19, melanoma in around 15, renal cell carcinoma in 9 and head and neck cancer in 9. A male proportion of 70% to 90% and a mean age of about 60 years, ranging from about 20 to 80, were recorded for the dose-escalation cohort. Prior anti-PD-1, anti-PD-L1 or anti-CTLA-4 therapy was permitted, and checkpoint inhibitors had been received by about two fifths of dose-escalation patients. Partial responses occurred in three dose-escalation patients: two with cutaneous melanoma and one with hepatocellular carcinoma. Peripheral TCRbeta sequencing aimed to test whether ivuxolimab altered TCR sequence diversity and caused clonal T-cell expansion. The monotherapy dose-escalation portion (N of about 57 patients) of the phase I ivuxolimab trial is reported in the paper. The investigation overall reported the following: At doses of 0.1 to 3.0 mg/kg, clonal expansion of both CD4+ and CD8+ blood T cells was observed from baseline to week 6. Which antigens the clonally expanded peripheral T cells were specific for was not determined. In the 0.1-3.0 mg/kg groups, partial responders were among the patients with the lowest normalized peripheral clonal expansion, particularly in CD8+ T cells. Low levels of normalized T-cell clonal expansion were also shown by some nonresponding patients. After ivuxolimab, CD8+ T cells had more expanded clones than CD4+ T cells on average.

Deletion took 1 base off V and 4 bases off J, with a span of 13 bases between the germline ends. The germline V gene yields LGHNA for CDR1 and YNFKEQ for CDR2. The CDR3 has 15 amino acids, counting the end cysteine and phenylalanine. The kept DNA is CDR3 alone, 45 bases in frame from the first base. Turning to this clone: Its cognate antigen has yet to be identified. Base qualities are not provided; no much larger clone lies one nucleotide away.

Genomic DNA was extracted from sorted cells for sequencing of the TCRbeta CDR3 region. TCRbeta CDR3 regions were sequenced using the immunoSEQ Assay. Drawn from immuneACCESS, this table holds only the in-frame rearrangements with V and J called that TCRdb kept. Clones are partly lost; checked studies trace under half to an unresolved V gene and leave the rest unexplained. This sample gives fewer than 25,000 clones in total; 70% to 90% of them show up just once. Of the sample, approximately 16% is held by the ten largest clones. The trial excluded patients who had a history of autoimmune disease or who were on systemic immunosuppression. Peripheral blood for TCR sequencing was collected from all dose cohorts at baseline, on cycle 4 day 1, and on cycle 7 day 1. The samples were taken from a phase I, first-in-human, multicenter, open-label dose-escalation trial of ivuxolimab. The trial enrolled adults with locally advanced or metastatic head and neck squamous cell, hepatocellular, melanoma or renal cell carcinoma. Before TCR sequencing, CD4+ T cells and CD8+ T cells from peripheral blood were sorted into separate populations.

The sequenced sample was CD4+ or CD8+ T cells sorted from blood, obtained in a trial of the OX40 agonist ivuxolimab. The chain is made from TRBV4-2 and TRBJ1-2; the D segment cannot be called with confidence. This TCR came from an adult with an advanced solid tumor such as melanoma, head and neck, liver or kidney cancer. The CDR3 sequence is CASSQASDGFYGYTF. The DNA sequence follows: TGTGCCAGCAGCCAAGCATCGGACGGGTTCTATGGCTACACCTTC.